This TCR beta chain was captured in a study of regulatory T cells in long-lasting Graves disease (dated by TCRdb to the early 2020s). General notes on the study: In the newly diagnosed Graves' disease group, patients had been taking antithyroid drugs for less than 3 months. Persistent Graves' disease patients were compared with newly diagnosed Graves' disease patients by peripheral blood TCR sequencing and RNA sequencing. The study took place in China and was registered as a clinical trial. A total of roughly 35 samples underwent TCR sequencing: roughly 13 from persistent and roughly 20 from newly diagnosed Graves' disease patients. Paper-wide results and their limitations: The authors acknowledged the small sample size as a limitation that may reduce accuracy. Sequencing and analysis were limited to the TCR beta chain. Persistent disease showed preferential use of TRBV28, TRBJ1-2 and TRBJ2-5, whereas newly diagnosed disease favored TRBV20-1 and TRBJ2-1. Because the primary lesion, thyroid tissue, could not be accessed, the study looked at peripheral blood alone. A larger number of public clonotypes was shared among persistent patients (around 2,700) than among newly diagnosed patients (roughly 980). Compared with newly diagnosed patients, patients with persistent Graves' disease had lower TCR Shannon entropy and fewer highly expanded clones, which suggests clonal expansion.

This clonotype was recorded a few times. It lacks a known antigen. Base qualities are not provided; no much larger clone lies one nucleotide away. The method behind the library was multiplex PCR. The sequencer was an Illumina HiSeq 4000. TCR beta libraries were built with iRepertoire HTBI primers and Arm-PCR amplification of CDR3 regions. Before sequencing, the PCR products underwent gel purification. The source study handled its data this way. Gene usage analysis of CDR3 amino acid clonotypes relied on the 55 to 80 TRBV and 13 to 15 TRBJ segments identified across samples. COPE and FqMerger were used to merge the filtered high-quality paired reads into contigs. BLAST was used to align contigs to the IMGT TRBV, TRBD and TRBJ reference genes, and CDR3 was defined following IMGT. Clonotypes above 0.1% frequency were classified as highly expanded clones. Repertoire diversity was measured by Shannon entropy, and V-J evenness by the Gini coefficient. Public clonotypes were defined as clonotypes shared by more than one individual. TCRdb applied fastp at Q25 and MiXCR to the public reads, then kept only in-frame beta chains. Merged by CDR3 protein, the rows form single entries marked with the most common genes and DNA. The V and J calls were determined by TCRdb, not by the authors. This sample gives about 420,000 distinct CDR3 sequences in total; approximately 16% of them show up just once. Around 23% of the sample is held by the ten biggest clonotypes.

Measured from the cysteine to the phenylalanine, the CDR3 is 14 residues long. Only the CDR3 portion is preserved as DNA: 42 bases, with reading frame beginning at the first base. Compared with germline, V lacks 6 bases and J lacks 4 bases; bases without a gene match: 4. The sample's time point label, decoded: newly diagnosed GD, antithyroid drugs for less than 3 months. For both TCR sequencing and RNA sequencing, RNA was extracted from PBMCs using TRIzol. The diagnosis of Graves' disease followed American Thyroid Association guidelines. Patients were recruited from an endocrinology department in Xi'an, China. Each patient gave about 8.1 milliliters of peripheral blood, collected in an EDTA anticoagulant tube. PBMCs were isolated by Ficoll Paque Plus density gradient separation without further T cell sorting. An Agilent 2100 Bioanalyzer and agarose gel were used to check RNA quality, and a NanoDrop 2000 was used to measure RNA concentration.

This same sample was also part of a study on T cells in Graves' hyperthyroidism and ophthalmopathy. As noted in the second study: Stable Graves' hyperthyroidism was defined as the absence of progression to ophthalmopathy over 18 months of follow-up. Hyperthyroidism patients were newly diagnosed, had a disease duration of under 2 months, and were aged 18 to 65 years. Patients with uncontrolled infections, other autoimmune diseases, pregnancy or lactation were excluded. Diagnoses were based on clinical symptoms, serum thyroxine and TRAb, thyroid ultrasound and orbital computed tomography. A first-round RT-PCR of the TCR CDR3 used the HTBI primer set with the Qiagen OneStep RT-PCR kit. Blood samples also contained most of the expanded thyroid clonotypes (frequency above 0.001), which suggests that blood repertoires may reflect thyroid immune responses. A model built on a 13 V-J signature distinguished ophthalmopathy from stable hyperthyroidism, reaching about 89% sensitivity and about 81% specificity in cross-validation and 80%/75% in testing. During validation, the model predicted progression to ophthalmopathy a median of around 7 months ahead of onset, with almost 71% sensitivity and roughly 72% specificity. A discovery cohort of roughly 100 patients, about 43 with Graves' ophthalmopathy and 57 with stable Graves' hyperthyroidism, was used to find distinguishing TCR V-J signatures. Prospective prediction of ophthalmopathy was tested in an independent validation cohort consisting of under 20 hyperthyroidism patients and about 17 patients who later progressed to ophthalmopathy. The roughly 100 discovery patients were randomly divided into training and test sets at a 7:3 ratio. Thyroid tissue and blood T-cell repertoires from about six Graves' hyperthyroidism patients were also compared in the study. Once sampling was done, hyperthyroidism patients were given methimazole at a starting dose of 30 mg daily, whereas ophthalmopathy patients were given high-dose intravenous methylprednisolone. The libraries were constructed in a second round of multiplex PCR and then size-selected and purified. The libraries were sequenced on an Illumina HiSeq2000 using paired-end 100 bp reads. SOAPnuke was used to process the raw data, with reads discarded if the reads contained adapters or uncalled bases, had a mean Phred below 15, or lacked an exact constant-primer or identifier match. COPE v1.2.5 was used to merge the high-quality paired reads, and each unique nucleotide sequence was defined as a clonotype. MiTCR v1.1 was used to align clonotypes to the IMGT TRBV, TRBD and TRBJ reference segments. The analysis included only V-J combinations with a frequency above 0.0001, which together covered more than 98% of the repertoires. A TCS score was defined as the ratio of F50 (clonal expansion) to E x V (chaos), with BLOSUM62-based TCRdist applied between CDR3 peptides within each V-J. Welch's t-statistics and random forest reduced roughly 500 V-J features to some 14, which were used in a naive Bayes classifier (R e1071). Sample size was not statistically predetermined, and blinding of investigators to group allocation was not performed. The paper describes TCR Vbeta CDR3 sequencing of more than 120 peripheral blood samples, made up of approximately 40 ophthalmopathy patients, around 78 hyperthyroidism patients and some 17 progressor patients.

The sequence was obtained from a woman aged 18 to 35 with Graves disease. Donor details come from another sample of the same person, matched by shared clones. The receptor chain draws on TRBV12-3 or TRBV12-4 and TRBJ2-2, and 8 junctional nucleotides match TRBD1. Sequences were derived from peripheral blood mononuclear cells (PBMCs), sampled at new diagnosis, from a patient treated with antithyroid drugs. The CDR3 amino acid sequence is: CASRGQGFTGELFF. In nucleotide form, the sequence is TGTGCCAGCAGAGGACAGGGCTTCACCGGGGAGCTGTTTTTT.